The rows below give T cell receptor beta chains drawn from one sample of a study of blood T cell repertoires in COVID-19. Sequenced by immunoSEQ multiplex PCR; TCRdb stores in-frame clones only, minus some. The data show approximately 69,000 clones, with around 90% seen just once and approximately 29% held by the top ten. Input material: peripheral blood. The source is a man aged 45-60 years with acute or convalescent COVID-19. Each CDR3 is given with its conserved first and last residue. The D gene is left open where the match is weak. Rows may omit the clone size; those that give it use once, few, many or a size class.

d_gene: TRBD2
v_gene: TRBV11-2
j_gene: TRBJ2-5
abundance: once
CDR3nt: TGTGCCAGCACCATAGCGGGGCACCAAGAGACCCAGTACTTC
CDR3aa: CASTIAGHQETQYF

d_gene: TRBD1
v_gene: TRBV5-4
j_gene: TRBJ1-2
abundance: NA
CDR3nt: TGTGCCAGCAGATACAGGGGTAAAGGGTATGGCTACACCTTC
CDR3aa: CASRYRGKGYGYTF

d_gene: NA
v_gene: TRBV30
j_gene: TRBJ2-7
abundance: few
CDR3nt: TGTGCCTGGAGTGTATTAGGGCAGGGTAATTCGCTCCAGCAGTACTTC
CDR3aa: CAWSVLGQGNSLQQYF

d_gene: TRBD2
v_gene: TRBV3-1/TRBV3-2
j_gene: TRBJ2-3
abundance: NA
CDR3nt: TGTGCCAGCAGCCAAGATTCGGGACTAGCTCTTTGGTATTTT
CDR3aa: CASSQDSGLALWYF

d_gene: TRBD2
v_gene: TRBV5-5
j_gene: TRBJ2-5
abundance: NA
CDR3nt: TGTGCCAGCAGCTCCTCCGTGGGACTAGCCGTGGAGACCCAGTACTTC
CDR3aa: CASSSSVGLAVETQYF

d_gene: NA
v_gene: TRBV5-4
j_gene: TRBJ2-4
abundance: NA
CDR3nt: TGTGCCAGCAGCTACGCAGGGGCCGGGGAAAACATTCAGTACTTC
CDR3aa: CASSYAGAGENIQYF

d_gene: TRBD2
v_gene: TRBV6-5
j_gene: TRBJ2-3
abundance: NA
CDR3nt: TGTGCCGCGAAATGGGGGGGGTTGGCAGATACGCAGTATTTT
CDR3aa: CAAKWGGLADTQYF

d_gene: TRBD1
v_gene: TRBV27
j_gene: TRBJ1-6
abundance: NA
CDR3nt: TGTGCCAGCGCCGGGACAGGGACTTCACCCCTCCACTTT
CDR3aa: CASAGTGTSPLHF

d_gene: TRBD1
v_gene: TRBV10-3
j_gene: TRBJ2-7
abundance: once
CDR3nt: TGTGCCATGGGGACAGGGGACTCCTACGAGCAGTACTTC
CDR3aa: CAMGTGDSYEQYF

d_gene: NA
v_gene: TRBV19
j_gene: TRBJ2-7
abundance: NA
CDR3nt: TGTGCCAGTAGTATTTTACTTACCGTCTCCTACGAGCAGTACTTC
CDR3aa: CASSILLTVSYEQYF

d_gene: TRBD1
v_gene: TRBV29-1
j_gene: TRBJ2-7
abundance: once
CDR3nt: TGCAGCGCCCTCGGGACAGGGATCTCCTACGAGCAGTACTTC
CDR3aa: CSALGTGISYEQYF

d_gene: TRBD1
v_gene: TRBV11-2
j_gene: TRBJ2-5
abundance: NA
CDR3nt: TGTGCCAGCAGTCTAGAGGCCGGGACAGGGAGGTTGGAGACCCAGTACTTC
CDR3aa: CASSLEAGTGRLETQYF

d_gene: NA
v_gene: TRBV27
j_gene: TRBJ1-1
abundance: NA
CDR3nt: TGTGCCAGCAGTAATACCAGGAACACTGAAGCTTTCTTT
CDR3aa: CASSNTRNTEAFF

d_gene: NA
v_gene: TRBV7-3
j_gene: TRBJ1-1
abundance: NA
CDR3nt: TGTGCCAGCAGCTCGTTCGAATGGTGGCTGAACACTGAAGCTTTCTTT
CDR3aa: CASSSFEWWLNTEAFF

d_gene: TRBD1
v_gene: TRBV3-1/TRBV3-2
j_gene: TRBJ2-7
abundance: NA
CDR3nt: TGTGCCAGCAGCCGTCCCGGGACAGGGGTCGAGCAGTACTTC
CDR3aa: CASSRPGTGVEQYF

d_gene: NA
v_gene: TRBV7-2
j_gene: TRBJ2-1
abundance: NA
CDR3nt: TGTGCCAGCAGCTTAGGGACAGAATACAATGAGCAGTTCTTC
CDR3aa: CASSLGTEYNEQFF

d_gene: NA
v_gene: TRBV5-8
j_gene: TRBJ2-1
abundance: NA
CDR3nt: TGTGCCAGCAGCTTGACGTTCGGACACACTACCTACAATGAGCAGTTCTTC
CDR3aa: CASSLTFGHTTYNEQFF

d_gene: NA
v_gene: TRBV27
j_gene: TRBJ1-2
abundance: NA
CDR3nt: TGTGCCAGCAGTTTGGGGGGCGGGGGCGGCGGCTACACCTTC
CDR3aa: CASSLGGGGGGYTF

d_gene: NA
v_gene: TRBV12-3/TRBV12-4
j_gene: TRBJ2-3
abundance: NA
CDR3nt: TGTGCCAGCAGTTCGGAGACAGGAGTCGTACGGTATTTT
CDR3aa: CASSSETGVVRYF

d_gene: TRBD1
v_gene: TRBV5-1
j_gene: TRBJ1-6
abundance: few
CDR3nt: TGCGCCAGCAGCTTGTTGGGGACAGTCAATTCACCCCTCCACTTT
CDR3aa: CASSLLGTVNSPLHF

d_gene: NA
v_gene: TRBV10-3
j_gene: TRBJ1-2
abundance: NA
CDR3nt: TGTGCCATCAGTGGGGGAGTCTATGGCTACACCTTC
CDR3aa: CAISGGVYGYTF

d_gene: TRBD1
v_gene: TRBV18
j_gene: TRBJ2-7
abundance: NA
CDR3nt: TGTGCCAGCTCACCACCGATGGGACAGGGGGACTCCTACGAGCAGTACTTC
CDR3aa: CASSPPMGQGDSYEQYF

d_gene: TRBD2
v_gene: TRBV4-1
j_gene: TRBJ2-5
abundance: NA
CDR3nt: TGCGCCAGCAGCAAGACTAGCGGGGAGACCCAGTACTTC
CDR3aa: CASSKTSGETQYF

d_gene: NA
v_gene: TRBV5-1
j_gene: TRBJ2-5
abundance: NA
CDR3nt: TGCGCCAGCAGCCCCGGAGCTCGAGAGACCCAGTACTTC
CDR3aa: CASSPGARETQYF

d_gene: NA
v_gene: TRBV6-5
j_gene: TRBJ1-1
abundance: NA
CDR3nt: TGTGCCAGCAGTTACCGGGGCGGGGTCAACACTGAAGCTTTCTTT
CDR3aa: CASSYRGGVNTEAFF

d_gene: NA
v_gene: TRBV12-3/TRBV12-4
j_gene: TRBJ2-7
abundance: NA
CDR3nt: TGTGCCAGCGTGGGCCAGGGTTTCTACGAGCAGTACTTC
CDR3aa: CASVGQGFYEQYF

d_gene: NA
v_gene: TRBV7-9
j_gene: TRBJ1-3
abundance: NA
CDR3nt: TGTGCCGCAACCCCCCGGCGGGTTGCGAGCTCTGGAAACACCATATATTTT
CDR3aa: CAATPRRVASSGNTIYF